These 21 T cell receptor beta chains share one sample of origin, sequenced in a study of blood T cell repertoires in COVID-19. Only in-frame clones appear in the TCRdb table, and some are missing; sequencing was by immunoSEQ multiplex PCR. The sample includes about 140,000 clones, roughly four fifths of them seen just once. The sample taken for sequencing was PBMCs or T cells enriched from blood (not recorded which). All receptors come from a woman aged 18 to 35 who had been exposed to COVID-19.

The chain employs TRBV18 and TRBJ1-1; the match to TRBD1 covers 9 bases. In germline, CDR1 is KGHSH, CDR2 LQKENI. This CDR3 is built from 13 residues. V trimming: 3 bases; J trimming: 10 bases; junction bases outside the gene matches: 6. In nucleotides, the CDR3 is TGTGCCAGCTCACCTATGGACAGGGGACCAGCTTTCTTT. Residues: CASSPMDRGPAFF.

The chain links TRBV5-1 to TRBJ1-1; tentatively, D is TRBD1 (5 bases). The V and J ends lost 0 bases and 4 bases respectively, with 13 bases between them. This CDR3 has 15 amino acids. CDR1 and CDR2 (germline): SGHRS, YFSETQ. This CDR3 reads CASSLEPGKSTEAFF. The DNA of the CDR3 is TGCGCCAGCAGCTTGGAGCCAGGGAAAAGCACTGAAGCTTTCTTT. The full variable domain, completed using reference TRBV5-1 and TRBJ1-1, is KAGVTQTPRYLIKTRGQQVTLSCSPISGHRSVSWYQQTPGQGLQFLFEYFSETQRNKGNFPGRFSGRQFSNSRSEMNVSTLELGDSALYLCASSLEPGKSTEAFFGQGTRLTVV.

This clone was seen once. The rearrangement joins TRBV29-1 to TRBJ1-1; maybe TRBD1 (5 bases). Trimming took off 3 bases at V and 2 bases at J, with 10 bases between the two ends. Germline CDR1 SQVTM, CDR2 ANQGSEA. This CDR3 contains 13 residues. This chain's CDR3 is CSVELGLNTEAFF. The CDR3 DNA reads as TGCAGCGTTGAGCTGGGACTTAACACTGAAGCTTTCTTT.

This clone was detected once. This rearrangement joins TRBV30 to TRBJ1-2; 9 bases line up with TRBD1. Germline values: CDR1 GTSNPN, CDR2 SVGIG (reference sequence). The CDR3 runs to 13 residues. The trim removed 3 bases at V and 8 bases at J, leaving 7 bases unmatched. The CDR3 sequence: CAWRKQGARGYTF. The CDR3 nucleotides read TGTGCCTGGAGAAAACAGGGGGCGAGAGGCTACACCTTC. Variable domain in full (rest from reference TRBV30 and TRBJ1-2): SQTIHQWPATLVQPVGSPLSLECTVEGTSNPNLYWYRQAAGRGLQLLFYSVGIGQISSEVPQNLSASRPQDRQFILSSKKLLLSDSGFYLCAWRKQGARGYTFGSGTRLTVV.

This chain uses TRBV19 with TRBJ2-1, with 7 bases fitting TRBD2. The CDR3 contains 16 residues. Germline V gene lookup returns CDR1 LNHDA and CDR2 SQIVND (reference sequence). V trimming: 3 bases; J trimming: 4 bases; junction bases outside the gene matches: 9. CDR3 in DNA: TGTGCCAGTAGTATGGCCCGCGGGAGTTCGTACAATGAGCAGTTCTTC. Translating it yields CASSMARGSSYNEQFF.

The chain couples TRBV6-6 to TRBJ2-3; the match to TRBD2 covers 14 bases. Losses at the gene ends were 5 bases for V and 4 bases for J; bases not matched to a gene: 8. The CDR3 contains 17 residues. CDR1 and CDR2 from the germline V gene are MNHNY and SVGAGI (reference sequence). The CDR3 DNA sequence: TGTGCCAGCAGTCCACAAGGACTAGCGGGAGGCGCAGATACGCAGTATTTT. It specifies CASSPQGLAGGADTQYF.

The chain combines TRBV25-1 with TRBJ1-2; TRBD1 matches 9 bases. The length of the CDR3 is 16 residues. Germline V gives CDR1 MGHDK, CDR2 SYGVNS. The junction had 8 bases not matched to a gene; V was cut back by 3 bases and J by 3 bases. The DNA of the CDR3 is TGTGCCAGCAGTGACCCCATGGGACAGGGTGACTATGGCTACACCTTC. This sequence encodes CASSDPMGQGDYGYTF.

V usage is TRBV25-1 and J usage is TRBJ1-2; 9 bases match TRBD1. CDR3 length equals 14 residues. Germline trimming cut 9 bases from V and 4 bases from J; bases unmatched to any gene: 9. The germline gives CDR1 MGHDK, CDR2 SYGVNS. The CDR3 protein is CARSGQGSLYGYTF. DNA of the CDR3: TGTGCCAGGAGCGGACAGGGGTCTCTCTATGGCTACACCTTC.

The chain has TRBV6-5 and TRBJ2-5, with D possibly TRBD1 on 6 matching bases. Trimming took 6 bases from V and 3 from J, leaving 14 bases between them. Per germline, CDR1 MNHEY and CDR2 SVGAGI. The CDR3 covers 14 residues. CDR3 nucleotides: TGTGCCAGCAGACCGGGACAAAGCAAAGAGACCCAGTACTTC. The encoded protein is CASRPGQSKETQYF.

J is TRBJ2-6 and V is TRBV4-1; D possibly corresponds to TRBD2 (5 bases). V lost 4 bases, J lost 0 bases, and 10 bases lay in between. Germline V CDR1 and CDR2: MGHRA, YSYEKL. The CDR3 covers 16 residues. CDR3: CASSRTWPSGANVLTF. CDR3 in DNA: TGCGCCAGCAGCCGGACTTGGCCCTCTGGGGCCAACGTCCTGACTTTC.

This clone was detected ten times or more. This chain uses TRBV28 with TRBJ1-6, with unresolved D. V lost 6 bases and J 10 bases, leaving 16 bases between the germline ends. This CDR3 has 14 amino acids. Germline V gene sequence: CDR1 MDHEN, CDR2 SYDVKM. The CDR3 sequence: CASRPRRGESPLHF. CDR3 in DNA: TGTGCCAGCAGACCCCGGCGGGGTGAATCACCCCTCCACTTT.

This clone was counted between two and nine times. J is TRBJ2-5 and V is TRBV19, with TRBD1 as a possible D gene (6 bases). Per the germline V gene, CDR1 is LNHDA and CDR2 is SQIVND (reference sequence). CDR3 length: 15 amino acids. Deletions cut 4 bases from V and 1 base from J, with 13 bases between. The CDR3 is CASSTPTGTQETQYF. CDR3 DNA: TGTGCCAGTAGTACCCCTACAGGGACCCAAGAGACCCAGTACTTC.

This clone was seen only once. The chain combines TRBV4-1 with TRBJ2-7, with TRBD2 matching 11 bases. The CDR3 is 15 residues long. Germline values: CDR1 MGHRA, CDR2 YSYEKL. The ends lost 5 bases at V and 6 bases at J; junction bases unmatched: 9. The CDR3 loop reads CASSEGTSGRCEQYF. The CDR3 DNA reads as TGCGCCAGCAGCGAAGGGACTAGCGGTCGATGCGAGCAGTACTTC.

The chain is built from TRBV7-2 and TRBJ2-7; D may be TRBD1 (6 bases). The CDR3 runs to 15 residues. CDR1 is SGHTA and CDR2 is FQGNSA in the germline V gene. The V and J ends lost 4 bases and 5 bases respectively, with 18 bases between them. The CDR3: CASSSTGFRGDEQYF. CDR3 sequence (DNA): TGTGCCAGCAGCTCAACAGGGTTCCGGGGAGACGAGCAGTACTTC.

This clone was seen only a few times. This chain uses TRBV7-6 with TRBJ1-5; D is unclear. The length of the CDR3 is 15 residues. Germline V lookup: CDR1 SGHVS, CDR2 FNYEAQ. Trimming left V 3 bases short and J 6 bases short, with 15 bases between. CDR3 DNA sequence: TGTGCCAGCAGCTTGGAGGACGGATTCGGTCAGCCCCAGCATTTT. As protein: CASSLEDGFGQPQHF.

In its sample, this clone was seen a few times. The chain couples TRBV10-3 to TRBJ1-6; D call uncertain. Trimming removed 3 bases from V and 8 bases from J, with 8 bases in between. CDR3 length: 13 amino acids. Germline CDR1 reads ENHRY; CDR2 reads SYGVKD. In DNA form, the CDR3 reads TGTGCCATCAGTGACAGTCACGATTCACCCCTCCACTTT. Encoded protein: CAISDSHDSPLHF.

The chain employs TRBV25-1 and TRBJ1-1; the D is unclear. This CDR3 spans 14 amino acids. V was trimmed by 6 bases and J by 5 bases, leaving 16 bases between them. Germline V CDR1 and CDR2: MGHDK, SYGVNS. CDR3 in amino acids: CASSGDGMLTEAFF. The CDR3, as DNA: TGTGCCAGCAGCGGAGATGGTATGCTGACTGAAGCTTTCTTT.

This clone showed up just a few times. This chain joins TRBV30 and TRBJ2-3; D gene uncertain. The germline V and J ends were trimmed by 1 base and 4 bases, with 6 bases remaining between them. The CDR3 has 12 residues. The germline V gene encodes CDR1 GTSNPN and CDR2 SVGIG (reference sequence). For the CDR3, the DNA is TGTGCCTGGAGTGCTTTAGCAGATACGCAGTATTTT. This gives the protein CAWSALADTQYF.

This rearrangement joins TRBV5-1 to TRBJ1-1, with D unresolved. Germline-derived CDR1 and CDR2 are SGHRS and YFSETQ. There are 15 residues in the CDR3. V shed 5 bases and J shed 5 bases, with 19 bases lying between them. CDR3 amino acids: CASSAVSGVETEAFF. The DNA of the CDR3 is TGCGCCAGCAGTGCCGTCTCGGGAGTTGAGACTGAAGCTTTCTTT.

This clone was detected only a few times. The chain recombines TRBV9 with TRBJ2-2; D is uncertain. The CDR3 loop spans 12 amino acids. The V end was cut by 4 bases, the J end by 4 bases, with 5 bases between. In germline, CDR1 is SGDLS, CDR2 YYNGEE. The CDR3 spells CASSSLTGELFF. The CDR3 DNA reads as TGTGCCAGCAGCAGCCTCACCGGGGAGCTGTTTTTT.

This sequence joins TRBV7-2 and TRBJ2-7; the D gene is possibly TRBD2 (6 bases). V was pared by 1 base and J by 2 bases, with 21 bases between. This CDR3 region has 18 residues. Germline CDR1 and CDR2: SGHTA and FQGNSA. Here the CDR3 DNA reads TGTGCCAGCAGCTTAGAATTAGGGCGCCCAGCGGGTACCTACGAGCAGTACTTC. Protein sequence: CASSLELGRPAGTYEQYF. Complete variable domain (other parts from reference TRBV7-2 and TRBJ2-7): GAGVSQSPSNKVTEKGKDVELRCDPISGHTALYWYRQSLGQGLEFLIYFQGNSAPDKSGLPSDRFSAERTGGSVSTLTIQRTQQEDSAVYLCASSLELGRPAGTYEQYFGPGTRLTVT.